Given below is one T cell receptor beta chain in context. Its antigen is unknown. Gene labels here are mouse ones. The read finishes 1 residue shy of the CDR3 end, and the germline J gene is used to complete it. Time point given: mouse harvest day 14 after allogeneic transplant. Each mouse received 10^7 T-cell-depleted marrow cells plus 10^6 splenic CD5+ T cells by tail vein. B6 (H2b) cells into BALB/c (H2d) mice; tissues taken at day 7 or 14. These data are taken from a study of tissue T cells after allogeneic stem cell transplantation. The study's findings and limits: Within patients, tissue anatomy strongly shaped TCR repertoire composition. The patient cohort was small and clinically heterogeneous, with limited sampling depth.

The CDR3 totals 13 residues. The V gene lost 2 bases and the J gene lost 0 bases, with 5 bases spanning the gap. Per the germline V gene, CDR1 is SGHSN and CDR2 is HYEKVE. Sequenced by immunoSEQ multiplex PCR; TCRdb stores in-frame clones only, minus some. The sample has 2,200 or so clones, 51% seen once. Sample: lymph node tissue. The chain couples TRBV12-1 to TRBJ2-4; possible D gene TRBD1, 5 bases. The clonotype originates from a female BALB/c mouse given C57BL/6 T cells with graft-versus-host disease after an allogeneic hematopoietic cell transplant. CDR3: CASSRQSQNTLYF. The part of the CDR3 DNA that was read is TGTGCCAGCTCTCGACAGAGTCAAAACACCTTGTAC.